This entry describes one T cell receptor beta chain. Its antigen is undetermined. Treatment meaning: about 20 received Ad26.COV2.S at low or high dose, single or two shots; roughly 5 received placebo; per-sample allocation not given. Day 63 after the first vaccine or placebo injection was the time point for sampling. Ad26 vector vaccine expressed Wuhan-strain SARS-CoV-2 spike. The sample belongs to a study of Ad26.COV2.S vaccination and SARS-CoV-2 variants. The germline V gene has CDR1 SGDLS and CDR2 YYNGEE. The CDR3 runs 13 residues. V was clipped by 5 bases and J by 3 bases, with 10 bases between them. Some clones are missing from TCRdb's copy, which holds only in-frame ones; the method was immunoSEQ multiplex PCR. The sample shows fewer than 400,000 clones, around 91% of them seen only once. Study findings and constraints: The TCR breadth and depth analyses may have produced an underestimate of total T cell responses. Ad26.COV2.S recipients had broader spike-specific TCRs (P = 0.0014). Marked by substantial breadth, spike-specific CD8+ and CD4+ T cell responses were reportedly seen after vaccination.

This chain joins TRBV9 and TRBJ2-3, with D possibly matching TRBD2 (5 bases). This TCR derives from a person between 18 and 65 years old who received the Ad26.COV2.S COVID-19 vaccine or a placebo. The sample consisted of peripheral blood, taken in a trial of Ad26.COV2.S vaccine versus placebo. The CDR3 DNA reads as TGTGCCAGCAGAAGGGAGTCAACAGATACGCAGTATTTT. It specifies CASRRESTDTQYF.